This T cell receptor (beta chain) was recovered during a study of radiation and T cells in renal cell carcinoma. Produced via immunoSEQ multiplex PCR; TCRdb's table is partial and in-frame only. The data contain 130,000 or so clones, roughly 88% of them seen just once; the ten biggest clones take up approximately 12%. Time point defined: baseline pretreatment blood. Documented treatment: 15 Gy SBRT to primary tumor, nephrectomy 4 weeks later. The patient's renal cell carcinoma had clear cell pathology. About this clone: Its antigen is as yet unknown.

Study findings and constraints: Top tumor clonotypes rose in blood 2 weeks post-radiation, then contracted.

The sample in question was blood, obtained from a patient whose treatment included radiotherapy and nephrectomy. The clonotype originates from a woman between 45 and 60 years old with renal cell carcinoma.

CDR3 protein: CASSLGQGKYEQYF. In DNA, the CDR3 is TGTGCCAGCAGCTTAGGACAGGGAAAATACGAGCAGTACTTC. The rearrangement joins TRBV11-2 to TRBJ2-7; TRBD1 agrees at 7 bases. The V and J ends lost 1 base and 4 bases, in that order; junction bases with no gene match: 4. Germline lookup yields CDR1 SGHAT and CDR2 FQNNGV. The CDR3 covers 14 residues.